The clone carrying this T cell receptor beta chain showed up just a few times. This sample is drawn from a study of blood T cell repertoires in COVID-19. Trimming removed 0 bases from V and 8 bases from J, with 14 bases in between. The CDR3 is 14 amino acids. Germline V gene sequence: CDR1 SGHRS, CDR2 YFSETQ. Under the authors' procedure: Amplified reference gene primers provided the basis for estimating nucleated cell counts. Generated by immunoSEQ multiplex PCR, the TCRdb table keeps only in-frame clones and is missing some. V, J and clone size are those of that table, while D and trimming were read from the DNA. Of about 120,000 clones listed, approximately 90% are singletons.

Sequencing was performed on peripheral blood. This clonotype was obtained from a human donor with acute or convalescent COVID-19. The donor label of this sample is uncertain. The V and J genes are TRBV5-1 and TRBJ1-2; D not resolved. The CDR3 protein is CASSLDNGDEGYTF. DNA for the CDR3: TGCGCCAGCAGCTTGGATAACGGGGATGAAGGCTACACCTTC.